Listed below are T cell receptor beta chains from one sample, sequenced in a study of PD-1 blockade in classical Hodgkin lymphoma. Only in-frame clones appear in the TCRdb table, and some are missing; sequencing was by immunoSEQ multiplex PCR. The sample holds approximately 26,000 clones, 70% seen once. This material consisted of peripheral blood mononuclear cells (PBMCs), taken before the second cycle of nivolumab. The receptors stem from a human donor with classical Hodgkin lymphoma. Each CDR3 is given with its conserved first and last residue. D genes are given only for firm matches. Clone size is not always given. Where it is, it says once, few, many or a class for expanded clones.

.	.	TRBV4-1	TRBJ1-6	CASSQVLASNLHF	TGCGCCAGCAGCCAAGTCTTGGCGTCTAACCTCCACTTT
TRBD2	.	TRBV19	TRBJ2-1	CASSIGRGSYNEQFF	TGTGCCAGTAGTATCGGGCGGGGGTCCTACAATGAGCAGTTCTTC
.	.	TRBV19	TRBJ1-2	CASSILASSYGYTF	TGTGCCAGTAGTATTCTCGCCTCGAGCTATGGCTACACCTTC
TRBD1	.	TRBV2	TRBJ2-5	CASSEGQGGGQETQYF	TGTGCCAGCAGTGAAGGACAGGGGGGCGGCCAAGAGACCCAGTACTTC
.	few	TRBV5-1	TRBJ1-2	CASSLGGSYNYGYTF	TGCGCCAGCAGCTTGGGCGGGAGCTATAACTATGGCTACACCTTC
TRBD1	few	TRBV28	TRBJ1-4	CASSPRTGGSGEKLFF	TGTGCCAGCAGTCCAAGGACAGGGGGCTCGGGTGAAAAACTGTTTTTT
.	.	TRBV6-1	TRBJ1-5	CASNGDSNQPQHF	TGTGCCAGCAACGGAGATAGCAATCAGCCCCAGCATTTT
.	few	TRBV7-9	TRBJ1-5	CASSLPGNQPQHF	TGTGCCAGCAGCTTACCAGGGAATCAGCCCCAGCATTTT
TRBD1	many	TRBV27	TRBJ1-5	CASGTSGTGVGQPQHF	TGTGCCAGCGGGACTTCCGGGACAGGGGTAGGACAGCCCCAGCATTTT
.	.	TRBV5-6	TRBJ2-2	CASSQAVITAGELFF	TGTGCCAGCAGCCAGGCGGTTATAACAGCCGGGGAGCTGTTTTTT
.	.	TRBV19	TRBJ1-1	CASSIIGILRAPMNTEAFF	TGTGCCAGTAGTATAATTGGGATCCTTAGGGCTCCGATGAACACTGAAGCTTTCTTT
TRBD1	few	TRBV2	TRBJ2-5	CASLRDRGNQETQYF	TGTGCCAGCCTCCGGGACAGGGGGAATCAAGAGACCCAGTACTTC
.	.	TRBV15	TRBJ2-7	CATASRVPYEQYF	TGTGCCACCGCCAGCCGGGTCCCCTACGAGCAGTACTTC
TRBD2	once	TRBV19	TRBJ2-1	CASSILGVAGGPRQFF	TGTGCCAGTAGTATTCTCGGGGTAGCGGGAGGGCCAAGGCAGTTCTTC
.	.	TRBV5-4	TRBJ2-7	CASSLPGTGYEQYF	TGTGCCAGCAGCTTGCCGGGAACGGGCTACGAGCAGTACTTC
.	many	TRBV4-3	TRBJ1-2	CASSQSLGRGYTF	TGCGCCAGCAGCCAATCCTTGGGACGTGGCTACACCTTC
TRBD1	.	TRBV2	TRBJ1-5	CASSEEGRGNNQPQHF	TGTGCCAGCAGTGAAGAGGGCAGGGGGAACAATCAGCCCCAGCATTTT
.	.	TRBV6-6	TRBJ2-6	CASTLSTGANVLTF	TGTGCCAGCACATTGAGTACTGGGGCCAACGTCCTGACTTTC
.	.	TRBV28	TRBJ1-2	CASSLILGQRSYGYTF	TGTGCCAGCAGTTTAATTCTGGGGCAGCGGTCCTATGGCTACACCTTC
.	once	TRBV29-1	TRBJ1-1	CSVEGLTTEAFF	TGCAGCGTTGAAGGATTGACCACTGAAGCTTTCTTT
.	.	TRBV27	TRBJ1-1	CASKRFGGGTEAFF	TGTGCCAGCAAGAGGTTTGGGGGCGGCACTGAAGCTTTCTTT
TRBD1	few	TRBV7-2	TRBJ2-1	CASSLYPGQGANEQFF	TGTGCCAGCAGCTTGTATCCGGGACAGGGAGCCAATGAGCAGTTCTTC
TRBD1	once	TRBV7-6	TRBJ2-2	CASSLSGQGATGELFF	TGTGCCAGCAGCTTATCGGGACAGGGGGCCACCGGGGAGCTGTTTTTT
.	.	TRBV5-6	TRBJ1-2	CASSLTGTVYGYTF	TGTGCCAGCAGCTTAACAGGGACCGTCTATGGCTACACCTTC
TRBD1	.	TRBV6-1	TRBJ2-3	CASSEALGGFTDTQYF	TGTGCCAGCAGTGAAGCGCTAGGGGGCTTCACAGATACGCAGTATTTT
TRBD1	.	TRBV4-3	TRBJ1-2	CASSQDIGTGAYGYTF	TGCGCCAGCAGCCAAGATATCGGGACAGGAGCCTATGGCTACACCTTC
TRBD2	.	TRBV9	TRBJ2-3	CASSVLAGGTDTQYF	TGTGCCAGCAGCGTATTAGCGGGGGGCACAGATACGCAGTATTTT
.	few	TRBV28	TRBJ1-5	CASSLSGANQPQHF	TGTGCCAGCAGTTTATCAGGGGCCAATCAGCCCCAGCATTTT
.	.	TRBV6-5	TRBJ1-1	CASSYLYGPREAFF	TGTGCCAGCAGTTACCTGTATGGGCCAAGGGAAGCTTTCTTT
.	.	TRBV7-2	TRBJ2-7	CASSLVVHSYEQYF	TGTGCCAGCAGCTTAGTCGTCCACTCCTACGAGCAGTACTTC
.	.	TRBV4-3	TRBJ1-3	CASSQDITASSGNTIYF	TGCGCCAGCAGCCAAGATATAACAGCTAGCTCTGGAAACACCATATATTTT
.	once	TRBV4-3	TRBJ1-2	CASSQDRVGGYTF	TGCGCCAGCAGCCAAGATAGGGTGGGTGGCTACACCTTC
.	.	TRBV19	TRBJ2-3	CASSWRGAGPGADTQYF	TGTGCCAGTAGTTGGCGGGGAGCGGGACCAGGGGCAGATACGCAGTATTTT
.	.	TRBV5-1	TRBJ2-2	CASSEIPWDGELFF	TGCGCCAGCAGCGAGATCCCATGGGACGGGGAGCTGTTTTTT
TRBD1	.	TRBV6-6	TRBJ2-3	CASRAGTEISTDTQYF	TGTGCCAGCCGAGCCGGGACAGAAATTAGCACAGATACGCAGTATTTT
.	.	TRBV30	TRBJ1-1	CAWSYRDRYTEAFF	TGTGCCTGGAGTTACCGGGACCGATACACTGAAGCTTTCTTT
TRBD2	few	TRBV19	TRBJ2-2	CASGRSGDPTGELFF	TGTGCCAGTGGGAGAAGCGGGGACCCTACCGGGGAGCTGTTTTTT
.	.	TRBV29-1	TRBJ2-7	CSAMGGNSYEQYF	TGCAGCGCTATGGGCGGGAATAGCTACGAGCAGTACTTC
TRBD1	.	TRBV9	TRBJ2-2	CASSVGQGGPLGGELFF	TGTGCCAGCAGCGTTGGACAGGGTGGTCCCCTAGGCGGGGAGCTGTTTTTT
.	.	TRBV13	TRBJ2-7	CASSFGIAYEQYF	TGTGCCAGCAGCTTCGGGATTGCCTACGAGCAGTACTTC
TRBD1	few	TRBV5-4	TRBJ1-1	CASSPRTGQNTEAFF	TGTGCCAGCAGCCCGAGGACAGGGCAGAACACTGAAGCTTTCTTT
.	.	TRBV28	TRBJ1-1	CASIGGTLLNTEAFF	TGTGCCAGCATAGGGGGAACTCTTCTGAACACTGAAGCTTTCTTT
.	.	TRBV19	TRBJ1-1	CASRFLLNTEAFF	TGTGCCAGTCGTTTTCTGCTGAACACTGAAGCTTTCTTT
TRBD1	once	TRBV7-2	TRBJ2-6	CASSLVGRGLRSGANVLTF	TGTGCCAGCAGCTTAGTGGGCAGGGGGCTACGCTCTGGGGCCAACGTCCTGACTTTC
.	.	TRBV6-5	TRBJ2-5	CASGTGPETQYF	TGTGCCAGCGGGACGGGTCCAGAGACCCAGTACTTC
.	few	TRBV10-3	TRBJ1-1	CAINLGPNTEAFF	TGTGCCATCAACCTCGGACCGAACACTGAAGCTTTCTTT
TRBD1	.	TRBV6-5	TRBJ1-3	CASSRGPSGNTIYF	TGTGCCAGCAGCAGGGGGCCCTCTGGAAACACCATATATTTT
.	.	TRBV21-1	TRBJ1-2	CASFTGGYGYTF	TGTGCCAGCTTCACAGGGGGCTATGGCTACACCTTC
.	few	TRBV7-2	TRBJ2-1	CASSLATAWPGLF	TGTGCCAGCAGCTTAGCCACAGCATGGCCCGGGCTCTTC